This entry concerns a single T cell receptor beta chain. No antigen is known for it. Between the trimmed V and J ends, which lost 4 bases and 1 base, there was a span of 8 bases. The CDR3 sequence is 12 residues long. Germline CDR1 SQVTM, CDR2 ANQGSEA. This record comes from a study of cytomegalovirus exposure and HLA in healthy donors. Study-wide context: From 190 million or so T cells, an earlier analysis saw approximately 110 million unique TCR beta sequences.

Primers: 60 Vbeta forward and 13 Jbeta reverse. Clones were sequenced by immunoSEQ multiplex PCR, and TCRdb holds only the in-frame ones, with some missing. The repertoire holds approximately 110,000 clones, with roughly 70% as singletons. Study outcomes and limitations: A later analysis showed HLA-associated TCR beta chains outstripping equally common others in clonal expansion. A likely sequencing artifact accounted for one observed cluster of highly shared sequence variants.

The J gene is TRBJ2-7, the V gene TRBV29-1; no clear D. The sequencing sample was made of PBMCs. The source of this sequence is a man aged 35 to 55 in good health and CMV-seropositive. The CDR3 spells CSVGPTSYEQYF. In DNA, the CDR3 is TGCAGCGTTGGACCGACTTCCTACGAGCAGTACTTC.